The sequence of this TCR beta chain was determined in a study of molecular identifiers for immune sequencing clone quantification. About the study: Replicates split RNA from approximately 22,000 or 94,000 naive CD8 cells five ways, and the researchers sequenced four portions.

V was pared by 3 bases and J by 0 bases, with 12 bases between. CDR1 LNHDA and CDR2 SQIVND come from the germline V gene (reference sequence). The CDR3 sequence is 16 residues long. Points on this clonotype: Its antigen remains unknown.

Overall study findings and caveats: Should identical TCR molecules share a barcode, the sizes of highly expanded clones could be underestimated.

Previously described methods and listed TCR primers were employed for the bulk TCR libraries. TCRdb re-derived calls from the PCR reads in MiXCR, one entry per CDR3 protein. The table lists 85,000 to 100,000 distinct CDR3 sequences, approximately 24% of them singletons. This TCR was recovered from a human donor in good health. Some libraries in this study had Jurkat cell RNA spiked in. The V and J genes are TRBV19 and TRBJ2-1; maybe TRBD1 (6 bases). The sample consisted of naive CD8+ T cells from blood, with Jurkat cell RNA spiked in. Subset denoted: FACS-sorted CD8+CD4-CCR7+CD45RA+ naive T cells. This CDR3 reads CASSMGTRSSYNEQFF. Here the CDR3 DNA reads TGTGCCAGTAGTATGGGGACACGGAGCTCCTACAATGAGCAGTTCTTC.